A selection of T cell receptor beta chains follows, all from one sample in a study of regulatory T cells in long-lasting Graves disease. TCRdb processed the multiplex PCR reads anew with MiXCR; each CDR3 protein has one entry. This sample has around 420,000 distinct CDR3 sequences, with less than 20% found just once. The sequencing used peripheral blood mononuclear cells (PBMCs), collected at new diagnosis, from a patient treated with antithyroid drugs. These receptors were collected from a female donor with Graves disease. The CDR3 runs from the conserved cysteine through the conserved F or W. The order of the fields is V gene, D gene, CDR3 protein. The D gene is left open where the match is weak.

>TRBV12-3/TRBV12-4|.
CASSLRLENTGELFF
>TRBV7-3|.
CASSLGPGAQADTQYF
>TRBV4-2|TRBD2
CASSQEVLAGGPGYEQYF
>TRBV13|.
CASAVRDRSYEQYF
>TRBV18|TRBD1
CASSPIGQGADQPQHF
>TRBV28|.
CASSLSAGLRNQPQHF
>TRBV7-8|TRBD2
CASSPRTRTSGYNEQFF
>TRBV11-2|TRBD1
CASSLEQGHYEQYF
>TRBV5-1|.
CASSLIVTGTDTQYF
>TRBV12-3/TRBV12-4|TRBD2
CASSFRPSGNEQFF
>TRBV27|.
CASSLSGPTYEQFF
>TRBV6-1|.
CASSHTWGKTYEQYF
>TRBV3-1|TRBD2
CASSWQRGDTQYF
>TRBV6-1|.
CASSPPHGIYEQYF
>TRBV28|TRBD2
CATRPAGLSDTQYF
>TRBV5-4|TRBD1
CASSLADRENYGYTF
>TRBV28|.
CASSFAGTGTDTQYF
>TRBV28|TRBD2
CASSPGLAVNEQFF
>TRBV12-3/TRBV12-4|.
CASSFGDRRSETQYF
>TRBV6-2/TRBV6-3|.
CASSGQTYGYTF
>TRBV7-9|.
CASSLQGSDQPQHF
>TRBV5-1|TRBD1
CASSLGDTGGTEAFF
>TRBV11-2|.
CASSLVGGNTDMQYF
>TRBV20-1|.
CSGGAGTADTQYF
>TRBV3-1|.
CASSLRDSGPLGYTF
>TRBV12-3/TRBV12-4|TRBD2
CASSYRTSGSGEQYF
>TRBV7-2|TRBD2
CASSHPGGGPSSTDTQYF
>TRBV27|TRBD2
CASRRSPGKWGGGPEYNEQFF
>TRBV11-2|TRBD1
CASSRRDRMYEKLFF
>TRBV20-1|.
CSARESGREQFF
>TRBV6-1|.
CASTPDRSYEQYF
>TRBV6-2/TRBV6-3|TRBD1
CASSYRDRYNEQFF
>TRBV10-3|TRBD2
CAISVMERGPQEQQFF
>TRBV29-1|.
CSVGGGTRYEQYF
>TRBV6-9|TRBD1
CASSFDRGDHSNQPQHF
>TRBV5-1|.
CASSLGGGYGYTF
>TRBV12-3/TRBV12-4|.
CASSVRRHYPCEQYF
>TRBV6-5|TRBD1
CASSFTFTGTGGSYEQYF
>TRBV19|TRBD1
CASSTDREEGPQHF
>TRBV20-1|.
CSARGSDLFYRTGELFF
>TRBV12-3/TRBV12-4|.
CASTIPGSEQFF
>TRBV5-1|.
CASSLLTGPQEQYF
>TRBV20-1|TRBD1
CSAPRDRGDEKLFF
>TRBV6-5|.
CASSSRRYGYTF
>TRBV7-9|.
CASSFPLGGTNEKLFF
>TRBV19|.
CASSIAVGSGETQYF
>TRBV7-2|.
CASSLYQSSYEQYF
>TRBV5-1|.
CASSFRDYQETQYF